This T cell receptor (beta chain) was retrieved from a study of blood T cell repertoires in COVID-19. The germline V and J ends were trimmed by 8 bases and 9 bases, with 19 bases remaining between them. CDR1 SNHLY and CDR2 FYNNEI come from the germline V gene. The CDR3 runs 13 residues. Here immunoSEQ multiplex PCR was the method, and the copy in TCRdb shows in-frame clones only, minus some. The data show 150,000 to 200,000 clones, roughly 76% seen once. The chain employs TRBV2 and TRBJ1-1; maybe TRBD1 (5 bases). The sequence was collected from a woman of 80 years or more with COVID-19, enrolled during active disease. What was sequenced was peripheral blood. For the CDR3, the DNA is TGTGCCAGCCGTGTCAACCGGCAGGGTAAAGCTTTCTTT. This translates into CASRVNRQGKAFF.